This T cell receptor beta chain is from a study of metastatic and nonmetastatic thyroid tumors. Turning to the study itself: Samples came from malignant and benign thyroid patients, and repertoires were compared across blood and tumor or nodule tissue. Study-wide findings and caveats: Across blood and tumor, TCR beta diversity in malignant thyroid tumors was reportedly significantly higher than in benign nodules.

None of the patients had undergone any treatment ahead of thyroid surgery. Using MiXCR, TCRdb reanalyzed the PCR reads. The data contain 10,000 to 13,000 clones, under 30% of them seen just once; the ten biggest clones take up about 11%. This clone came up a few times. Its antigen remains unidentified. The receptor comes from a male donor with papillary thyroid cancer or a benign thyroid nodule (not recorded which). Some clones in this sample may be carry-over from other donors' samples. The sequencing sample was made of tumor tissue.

This chain's CDR3 is CASSLAPAHYGYTF. The CDR3 nucleotides read TGTGCCAGCAGTTTAGCCCCAGCCCACTATGGCTACACCTTC. The chain uses TRBV12-3 or TRBV12-4 and TRBJ1-2; D gene unclear. V was clipped by 0 bases and J by 3 bases, with 8 bases between them. The CDR3 runs to 14 residues.